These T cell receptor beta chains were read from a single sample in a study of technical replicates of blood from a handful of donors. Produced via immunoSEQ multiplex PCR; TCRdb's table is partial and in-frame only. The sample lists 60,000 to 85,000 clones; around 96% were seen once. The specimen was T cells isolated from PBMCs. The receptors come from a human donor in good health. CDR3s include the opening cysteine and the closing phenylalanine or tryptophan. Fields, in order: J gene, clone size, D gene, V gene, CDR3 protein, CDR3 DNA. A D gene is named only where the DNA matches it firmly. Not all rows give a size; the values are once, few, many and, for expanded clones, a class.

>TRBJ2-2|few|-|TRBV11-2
CASSLSRENTGELFF
TGTGCCAGCAGCTTGTCTCGGGAGAACACCGGGGAGCTGTTTTTT
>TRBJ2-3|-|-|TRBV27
CASSYSGGDTQYF
TGTGCCAGCAGCTACTCGGGGGGCGATACGCAGTATTTT
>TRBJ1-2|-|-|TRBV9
CASGGRPYGYTF
TGTGCCAGCGGAGGGAGACCTTATGGCTACACCTTC
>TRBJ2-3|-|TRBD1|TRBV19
CASSSLGDSYTDTQYF
TGTGCCAGTAGTTCCCTCGGGGACAGTTACACAGATACGCAGTATTTT
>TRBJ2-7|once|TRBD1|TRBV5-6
CASSFGTGVYEQYF
TGTGCCAGCAGCTTCGGGACAGGGGTCTACGAGCAGTACTTC
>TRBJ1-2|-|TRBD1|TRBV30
CAWIPGQGYYGYTF
TGTGCCTGGATTCCGGGACAGGGGTATTATGGCTACACCTTC
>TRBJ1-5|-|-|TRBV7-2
CASSQIGRGAYQPQHF
TGTGCCAGCAGCCAAATAGGACGGGGAGCTTATCAGCCCCAGCATTTT
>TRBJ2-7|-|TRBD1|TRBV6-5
CASRGGQGIYEQYF
TGTGCCAGCAGGGGGGGACAGGGGATCTACGAGCAGTACTTC
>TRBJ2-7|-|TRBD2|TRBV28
CASSLGLAGVYEQYF
TGTGCCAGCAGTTTGGGACTAGCGGGAGTATACGAGCAGTACTTC
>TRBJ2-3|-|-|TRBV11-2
CASSFSASSLSSTDTQYF
TGTGCCAGCAGCTTCTCCGCCTCCTCACTTTCTAGCACAGATACGCAGTATTTT
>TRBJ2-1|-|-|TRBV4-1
CASGLSSYNEQFF
TGCGCCAGCGGACTAAGCTCCTACAATGAGCAGTTCTTC
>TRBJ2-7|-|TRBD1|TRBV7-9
CASSFPIGGQGYEQYF
TGTGCCAGCAGCTTCCCTATCGGCGGACAGGGCTACGAGCAGTACTTC
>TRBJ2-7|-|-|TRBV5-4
CASSSSAGSYEQYF
TGTGCCAGCAGCTCGTCGGCAGGCTCCTACGAGCAGTACTTC
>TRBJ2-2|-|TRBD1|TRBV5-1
CASSRDSRNTGELFF
TGCGCCAGCAGCCGGGACAGTCGGAACACCGGGGAGCTGTTTTTT
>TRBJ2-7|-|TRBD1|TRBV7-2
CASSSKTGTGYAQYF
TGTGCCAGCAGTTCTAAGACCGGGACAGGGTACGCGCAGTACTTC
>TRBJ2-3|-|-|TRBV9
CASSVEVTADTQYF
TGTGCCAGCAGCGTAGAGGTAACAGCAGATACGCAGTATTTT
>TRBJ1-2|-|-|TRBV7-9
CASKAGEHAVRANYGYTF
TGTGCCAGCAAGGCAGGGGAGCACGCGGTCAGGGCTAACTATGGCTACACCTTC
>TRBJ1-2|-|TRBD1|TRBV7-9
CASSLETGDLNGYTF
TGTGCCAGCAGCTTAGAGACAGGGGATTTGAACGGCTACACCTTC
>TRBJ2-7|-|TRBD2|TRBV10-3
CAISESVAGGPLSSSYEQYF
TGTGCCATCAGTGAGTCCGTAGCGGGAGGGCCCCTTTCCAGCTCCTACGAGCAGTACTTC
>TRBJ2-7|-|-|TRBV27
CASSLMDRQYF
TGTGCCAGCAGTTTAATGGACAGGCAGTACTTC
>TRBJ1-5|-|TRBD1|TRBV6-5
CASSKQGDNQPQHF
TGTGCCAGCAGTAAGCAGGGGGACAATCAGCCCCAGCATTTT
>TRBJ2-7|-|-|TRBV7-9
CASRATGSSPEQYF
TGTGCCAGCAGAGCTACAGGGTCCAGTCCCGAGCAGTACTTC
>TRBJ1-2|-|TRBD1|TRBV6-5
CASSYSGQGTGYTF
TGTGCCAGCAGTTACTCGGGACAGGGTACTGGCTACACCTTC
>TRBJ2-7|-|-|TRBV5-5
CASSLAGSYEQYF
TGTGCCAGCAGCTTGGCCGGGAGTTACGAGCAGTACTTC
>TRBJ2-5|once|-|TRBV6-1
CASTLQGRGQETQYF
TGTGCCAGCACCCTACAGGGTAGAGGACAAGAGACCCAGTACTTC
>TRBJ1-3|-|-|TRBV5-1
CASSFRGDGNTIYF
TGCGCCAGCAGCTTCCGGGGTGATGGAAACACCATATATTTT
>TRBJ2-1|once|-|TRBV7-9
CASKRDEQFF
TGTGCCAGCAAAAGAGATGAGCAGTTCTTC
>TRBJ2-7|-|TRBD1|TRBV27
CANTRSGTAPYEQYF
TGTGCTAACACCCGGTCCGGGACAGCCCCCTACGAGCAGTACTTC
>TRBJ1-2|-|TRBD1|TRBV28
CATGQNYGYTF
TGTGCCACGGGACAGAACTATGGCTACACCTTC
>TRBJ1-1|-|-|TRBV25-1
CASSERRGMNTEAFF
TGTGCCAGCAGTGAAAGGAGAGGGATGAACACTGAAGCTTTCTTT
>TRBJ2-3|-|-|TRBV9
CASSVGGNTDTQYF
TGTGCCAGCAGCGTAGGCGGAAACACAGATACGCAGTATTTT
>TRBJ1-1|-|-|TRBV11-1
CASSKDLGARTEAFF
TGTGCCAGCAGCAAAGACCTGGGGGCGAGAACTGAAGCTTTCTTT
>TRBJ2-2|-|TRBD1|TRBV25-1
CASSEFGTGIKGIGELFF
TGTGCCAGCAGTGAATTTGGGACAGGGATCAAGGGTATCGGGGAGCTGTTTTTT
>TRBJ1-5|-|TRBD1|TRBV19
CASSMGARTGEHF
TGTGCCAGTAGTATGGGGGCCCGGACAGGGGAGCATTTT
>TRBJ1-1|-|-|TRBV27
CASSLGGLETEAFF
TGTGCCAGCAGTTTAGGAGGGTTGGAGACTGAAGCTTTCTTT
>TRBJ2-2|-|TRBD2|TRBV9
CASSVATGTSGRDGELFF
TGTGCCAGCAGCGTAGCCACCGGGACTAGCGGGAGAGATGGGGAGCTGTTTTTT
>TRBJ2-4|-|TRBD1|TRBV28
CASRRRQGSGNIQYF
TGTGCCAGCAGGCGAAGACAGGGGTCGGGAAACATTCAGTACTTC
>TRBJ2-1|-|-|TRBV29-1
CSVEYGGSYNEQFF
TGCAGCGTTGAATACGGGGGCTCCTACAATGAGCAGTTCTTC
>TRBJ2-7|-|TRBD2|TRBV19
CASSKREPYEQYF
TGTGCCAGTAGTAAGCGGGAACCCTACGAGCAGTACTTC
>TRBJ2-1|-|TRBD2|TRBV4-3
CASSAGGPGNEQFF
TGCGCCAGCAGCGCGGGAGGGCCCGGCAATGAGCAGTTCTTC
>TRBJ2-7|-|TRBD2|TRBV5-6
CASTLRGLALYEQYF
TGTGCCAGCACCCTCCGGGGACTAGCGCTATACGAGCAGTACTTC
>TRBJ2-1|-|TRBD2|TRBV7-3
CASSQRLAAPRMSYNEQFF
TGTGCCAGCAGCCAAAGACTAGCGGCGCCTAGGATGTCCTACAATGAGCAGTTCTTC
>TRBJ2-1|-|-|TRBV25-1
CASSRESAYNEQFF
TGTGCCAGCAGCCGGGAGTCCGCCTACAATGAGCAGTTCTTC
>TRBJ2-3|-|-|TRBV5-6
CASSYDFAVGTDTQYF
TGTGCCAGCAGCTACGATTTTGCGGTGGGCACAGATACGCAGTATTTT
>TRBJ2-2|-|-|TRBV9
CASSLTPSTTGELFF
TGTGCCAGCAGCTTAACCCCCTCTACTACCGGGGAGCTGTTTTTT
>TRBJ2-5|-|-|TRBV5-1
CASSFMGQRSQETQYF
TGCGCCAGCAGCTTCATGGGGCAGCGCTCACAAGAGACCCAGTACTTC
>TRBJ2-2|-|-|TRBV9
CASGEELFF
TGTGCCTCCGGAGAGGAGCTGTTTTTT
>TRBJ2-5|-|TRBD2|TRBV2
CASEHLAEETQYF
TGTGCCAGCGAACATCTAGCGGAAGAGACCCAGTACTTC
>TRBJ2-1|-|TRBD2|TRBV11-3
CASSFAGDNNEQFF
TGTGCCAGCAGCTTCGCGGGAGACAACAATGAGCAGTTCTTC
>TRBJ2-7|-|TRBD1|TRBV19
CASTQGVLSYEQYF
TGTGCCAGTACCCAGGGGGTTTTGTCCTACGAGCAGTACTTC
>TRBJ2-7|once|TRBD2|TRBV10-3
CAISEYQGTSGFYEQYF
TGTGCCATCAGTGAGTATCAGGGGACTAGCGGTTTTTACGAGCAGTACTTC
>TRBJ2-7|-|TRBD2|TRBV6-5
CASSPTLAYSYEQYF
TGTGCCAGCAGTCCTACACTAGCGTACTCCTACGAGCAGTACTTC
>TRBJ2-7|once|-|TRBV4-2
CASSQDVGRVPYEQYF
TGTGCCAGCAGCCAAGACGTAGGCAGGGTCCCCTACGAGCAGTACTTC
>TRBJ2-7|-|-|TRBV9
CASSEGRGEQYF
TGTGCCAGCAGCGAGGGGCGCGGCGAGCAGTACTTC
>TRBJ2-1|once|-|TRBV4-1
CASSQVRGQDNEQFF
TGCGCCAGCAGCCAAGTCCGGGGTCAGGACAATGAGCAGTTCTTC
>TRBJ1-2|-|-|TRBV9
CASSGDFFYGYTF
TGTGCCAGCAGCGGGGACTTCTTCTATGGCTACACCTTC
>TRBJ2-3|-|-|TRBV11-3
CASSLHTDTQYF
TGTGCCAGCAGCTTACACACAGATACGCAGTATTTT